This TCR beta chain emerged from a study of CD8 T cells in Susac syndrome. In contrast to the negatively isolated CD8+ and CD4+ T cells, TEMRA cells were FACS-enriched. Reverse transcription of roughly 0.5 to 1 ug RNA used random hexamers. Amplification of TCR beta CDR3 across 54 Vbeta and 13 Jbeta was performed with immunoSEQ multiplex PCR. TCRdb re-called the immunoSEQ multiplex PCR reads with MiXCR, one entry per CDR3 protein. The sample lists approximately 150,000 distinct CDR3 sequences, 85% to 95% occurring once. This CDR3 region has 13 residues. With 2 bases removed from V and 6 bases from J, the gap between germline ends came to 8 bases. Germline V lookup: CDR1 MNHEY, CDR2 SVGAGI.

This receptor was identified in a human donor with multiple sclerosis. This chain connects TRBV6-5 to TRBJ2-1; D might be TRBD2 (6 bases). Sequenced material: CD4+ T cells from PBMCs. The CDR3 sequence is CASSYPGSNEQFF. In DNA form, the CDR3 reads TGTGCCAGCAGTTACCCCGGGAGCAATGAGCAGTTCTTC.